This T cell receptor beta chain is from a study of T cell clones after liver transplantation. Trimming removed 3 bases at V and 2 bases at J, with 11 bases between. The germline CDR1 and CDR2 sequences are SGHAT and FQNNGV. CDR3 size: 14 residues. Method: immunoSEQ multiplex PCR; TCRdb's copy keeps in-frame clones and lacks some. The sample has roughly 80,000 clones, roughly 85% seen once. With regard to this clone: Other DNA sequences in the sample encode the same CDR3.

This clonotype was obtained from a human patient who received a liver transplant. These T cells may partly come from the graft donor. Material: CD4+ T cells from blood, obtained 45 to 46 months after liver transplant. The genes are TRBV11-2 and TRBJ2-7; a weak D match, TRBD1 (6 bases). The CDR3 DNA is TGTGCCAGCAGCTTGGAAAGGGGGACCTACGAGCAGTACTTC. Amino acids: CASSLERGTYEQYF.